This T cell receptor (beta chain) was sequenced during a study of T cell changes during pregnancy in multiple sclerosis. Looked up from germline, CDR1 is KGHSH and CDR2 is LQKENI. V shed 2 bases and J 5 bases; nucleotides not matched to a gene: 7. CDR3 length equals 15 residues. Some clones are missing from TCRdb's copy, which holds only in-frame ones; the method was immunoSEQ multiplex PCR. The sample lists around 100,000 clones, approximately 90% seen once, with 0.93% in the top ten. This specimen consisted of peripheral blood, obtained after pregnancy. V usage is TRBV18 and J usage is TRBJ2-5; 8 bases align to TRBD2. The TCR originated in a female donor with multiple sclerosis, enrolled in a pregnancy study. CDR3 coding DNA: TGTGCCAGCTCACCATCCGGGGGGGCGGTGGAGACCCAGTACTTC. Protein: CASSPSGGAVETQYF.